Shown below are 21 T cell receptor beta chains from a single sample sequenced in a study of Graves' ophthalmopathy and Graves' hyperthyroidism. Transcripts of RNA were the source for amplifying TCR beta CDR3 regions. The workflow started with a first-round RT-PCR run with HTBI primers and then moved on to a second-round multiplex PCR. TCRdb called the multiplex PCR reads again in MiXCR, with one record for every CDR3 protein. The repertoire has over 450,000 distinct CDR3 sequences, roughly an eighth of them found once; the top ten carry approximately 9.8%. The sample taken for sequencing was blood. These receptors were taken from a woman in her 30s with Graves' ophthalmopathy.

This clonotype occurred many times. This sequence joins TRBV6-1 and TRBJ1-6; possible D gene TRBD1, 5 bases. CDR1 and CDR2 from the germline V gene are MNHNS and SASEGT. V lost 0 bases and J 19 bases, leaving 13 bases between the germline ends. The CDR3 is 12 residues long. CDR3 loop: CASSEAGAGYHF. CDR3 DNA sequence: TGTGCCAGCAGTGAAGCAGGGGCAGGGTATCACTTT.

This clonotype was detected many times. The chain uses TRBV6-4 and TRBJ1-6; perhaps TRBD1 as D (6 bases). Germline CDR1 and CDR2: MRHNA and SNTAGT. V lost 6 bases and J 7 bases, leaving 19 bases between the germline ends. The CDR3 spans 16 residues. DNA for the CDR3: TGTGCCAGCAGCCCTAATTACGGGGGCGAGAATTCACCCCTCCACTTT. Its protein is CASSPNYGGENSPLHF.

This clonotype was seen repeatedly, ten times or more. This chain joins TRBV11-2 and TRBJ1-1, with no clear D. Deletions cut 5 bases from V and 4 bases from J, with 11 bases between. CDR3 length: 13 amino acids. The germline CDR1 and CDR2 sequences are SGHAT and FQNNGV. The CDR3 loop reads CASSLGRSTEAFF. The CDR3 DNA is TGTGCCAGCAGCCTTGGACGAAGCACTGAAGCTTTCTTT.

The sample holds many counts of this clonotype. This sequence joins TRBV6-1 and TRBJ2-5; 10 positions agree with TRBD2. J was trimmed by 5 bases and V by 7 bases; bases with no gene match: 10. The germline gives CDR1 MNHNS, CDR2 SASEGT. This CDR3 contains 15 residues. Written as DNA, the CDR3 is TGTGCCAGCACCACAAGGAATAGCGGGAGGGAGACCCAGTACTTC. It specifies CASTTRNSGRETQYF.

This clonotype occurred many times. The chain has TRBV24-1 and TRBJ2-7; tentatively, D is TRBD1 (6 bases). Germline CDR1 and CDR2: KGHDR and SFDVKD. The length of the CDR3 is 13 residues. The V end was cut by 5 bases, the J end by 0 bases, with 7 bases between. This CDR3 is CATSGTASYEQYF. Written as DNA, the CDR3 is TGTGCCACCAGTGGGACAGCCTCCTACGAGCAGTACTTC.

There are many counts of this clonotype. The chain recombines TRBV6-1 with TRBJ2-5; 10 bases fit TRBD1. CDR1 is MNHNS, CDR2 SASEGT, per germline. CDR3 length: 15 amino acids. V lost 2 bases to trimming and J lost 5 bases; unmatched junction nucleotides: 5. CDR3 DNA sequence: TGTGCCAGCAGTGAAATGACAGGGGGCCGGGAGACCCAGTACTTC. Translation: CASSEMTGGRETQYF.

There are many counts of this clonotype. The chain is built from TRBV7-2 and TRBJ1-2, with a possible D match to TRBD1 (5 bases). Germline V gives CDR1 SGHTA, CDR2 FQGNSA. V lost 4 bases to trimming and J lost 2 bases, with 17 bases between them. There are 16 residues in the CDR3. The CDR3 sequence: CASSSSLGTENYGYTF. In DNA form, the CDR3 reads TGTGCCAGCAGCTCGAGCTTGGGGACCGAAAACTATGGCTACACCTTC.

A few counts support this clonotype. DNA of the CDR3: TGTGCCAGTACCCGGGACAGGTGGACCGGGGAGCTGTTTTTT. Protein: CASTRDRWTGELFF. This rearrangement joins TRBV19 to TRBJ2-2; 8 bases match TRBD1. Germline CDR1 reads LNHDA; CDR2 reads SQIVND (reference sequence). The trim removed 7 bases at V and 5 bases at J, leaving 6 bases unmatched. CDR3 size: 14 residues.

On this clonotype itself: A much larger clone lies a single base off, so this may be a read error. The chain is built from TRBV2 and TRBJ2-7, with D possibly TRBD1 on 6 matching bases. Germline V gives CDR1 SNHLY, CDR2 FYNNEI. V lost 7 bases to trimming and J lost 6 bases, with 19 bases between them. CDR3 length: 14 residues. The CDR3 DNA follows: TGTGCCAGCATTATAGGGGGTGTCTTATCCGAGCAGTACGTC. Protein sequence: CASIIGGVLSEQYV.

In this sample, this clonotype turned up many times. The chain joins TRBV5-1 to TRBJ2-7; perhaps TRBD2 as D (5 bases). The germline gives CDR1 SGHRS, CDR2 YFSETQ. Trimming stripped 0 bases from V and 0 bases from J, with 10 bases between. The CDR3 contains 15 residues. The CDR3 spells CASSLVATSSYEQYF. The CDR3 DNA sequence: TGCGCCAGCAGCTTGGTAGCGACGAGCTCCTACGAGCAGTACTTC. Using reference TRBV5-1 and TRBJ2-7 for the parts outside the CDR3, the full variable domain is KAGVTQTPRYLIKTRGQQVTLSCSPISGHRSVSWYQQTPGQGLQFLFEYFSETQRNKGNFPGRFSGRQFSNSRSEMNVSTLELGDSALYLCASSLVATSSYEQYFGPGTRLTVT.

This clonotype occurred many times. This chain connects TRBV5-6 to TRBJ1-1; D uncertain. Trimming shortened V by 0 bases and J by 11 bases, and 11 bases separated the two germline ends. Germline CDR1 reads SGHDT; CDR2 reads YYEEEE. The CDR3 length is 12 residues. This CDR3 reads CASSLGLGPAFF. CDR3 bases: TGTGCCAGCAGCTTGGGCCTCGGACCTGCTTTCTTT.

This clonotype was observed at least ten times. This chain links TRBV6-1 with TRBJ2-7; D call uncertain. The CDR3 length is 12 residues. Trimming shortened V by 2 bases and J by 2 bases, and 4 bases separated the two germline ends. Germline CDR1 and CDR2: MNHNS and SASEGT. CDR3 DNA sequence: TGTGCCAGCAGTGAACAGCCCTACGAGCAGTACTTC. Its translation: CASSEQPYEQYF.

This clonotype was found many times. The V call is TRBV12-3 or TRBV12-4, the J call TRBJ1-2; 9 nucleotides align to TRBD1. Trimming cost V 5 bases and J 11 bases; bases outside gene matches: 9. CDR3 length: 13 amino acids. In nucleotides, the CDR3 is TGTGCCAGCAGTCTCGCGGGACAGGGTTGGTACACCTTC. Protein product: CASSLAGQGWYTF.

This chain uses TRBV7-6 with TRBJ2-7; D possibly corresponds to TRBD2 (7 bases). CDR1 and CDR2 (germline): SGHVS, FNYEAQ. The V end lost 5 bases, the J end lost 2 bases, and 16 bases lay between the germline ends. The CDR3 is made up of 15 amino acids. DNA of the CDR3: TGTGCCAGCAGCCAAGCGGGGACATCGGCCTACGAGCAGTACTTC. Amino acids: CASSQAGTSAYEQYF.

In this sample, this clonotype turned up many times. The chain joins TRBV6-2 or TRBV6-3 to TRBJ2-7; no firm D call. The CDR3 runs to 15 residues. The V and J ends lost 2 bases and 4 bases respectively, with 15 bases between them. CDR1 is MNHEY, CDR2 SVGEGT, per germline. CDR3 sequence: CASSYPHPRGYEQYF. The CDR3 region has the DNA TGTGCCAGCAGTTACCCCCATCCCCGTGGGTACGAGCAGTACTTC.

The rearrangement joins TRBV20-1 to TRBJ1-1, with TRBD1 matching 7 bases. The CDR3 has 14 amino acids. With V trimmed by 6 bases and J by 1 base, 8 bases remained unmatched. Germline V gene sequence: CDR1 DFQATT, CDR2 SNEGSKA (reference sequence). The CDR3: CSAPDGTANTEAFF. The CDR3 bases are TGCAGTGCACCCGACGGGACAGCGAACACTGAAGCTTTCTTT.

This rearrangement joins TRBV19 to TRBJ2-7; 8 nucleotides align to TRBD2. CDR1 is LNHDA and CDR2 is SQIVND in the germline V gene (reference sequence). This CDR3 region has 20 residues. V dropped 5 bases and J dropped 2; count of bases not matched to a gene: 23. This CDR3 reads CASSQDGLPLPGLEAYEQYF. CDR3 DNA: TGTGCCAGTAGTCAGGACGGGCTGCCCCTCCCGGGACTAGAGGCCTACGAGCAGTACTTC.

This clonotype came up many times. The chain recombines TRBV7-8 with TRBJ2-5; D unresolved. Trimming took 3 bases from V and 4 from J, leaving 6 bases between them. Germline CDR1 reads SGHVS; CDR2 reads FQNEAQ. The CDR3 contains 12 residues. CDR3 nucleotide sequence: TGTGCCAGCAGCTTCTCTTTAGAGACCCAGTACTTC. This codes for CASSFSLETQYF.

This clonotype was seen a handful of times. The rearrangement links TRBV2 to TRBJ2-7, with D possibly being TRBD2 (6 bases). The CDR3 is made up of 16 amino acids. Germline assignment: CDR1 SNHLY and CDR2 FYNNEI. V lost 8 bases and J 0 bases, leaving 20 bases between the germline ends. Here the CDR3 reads CASGSLRDLDSYEQYF. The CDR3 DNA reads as TGTGCCAGCGGCTCACTCCGGGACTTGGACTCCTACGAGCAGTACTTC.

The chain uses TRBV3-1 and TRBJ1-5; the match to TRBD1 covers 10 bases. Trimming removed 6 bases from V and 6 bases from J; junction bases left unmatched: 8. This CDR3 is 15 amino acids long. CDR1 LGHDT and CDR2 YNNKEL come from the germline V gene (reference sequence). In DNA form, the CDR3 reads TGTGCCAGCAGTCTAAGGGGACAGGGGAGTCAGCCCCAGCATTTT. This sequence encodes CASSLRGQGSQPQHF.

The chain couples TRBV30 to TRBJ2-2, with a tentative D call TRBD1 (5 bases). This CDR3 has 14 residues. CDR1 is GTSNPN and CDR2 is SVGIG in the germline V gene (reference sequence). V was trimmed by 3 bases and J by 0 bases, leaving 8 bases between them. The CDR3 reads CAWRRTPNTGELFF. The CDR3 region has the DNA TGTGCCTGGAGAAGGACACCGAACACCGGGGAGCTGTTTTTT.